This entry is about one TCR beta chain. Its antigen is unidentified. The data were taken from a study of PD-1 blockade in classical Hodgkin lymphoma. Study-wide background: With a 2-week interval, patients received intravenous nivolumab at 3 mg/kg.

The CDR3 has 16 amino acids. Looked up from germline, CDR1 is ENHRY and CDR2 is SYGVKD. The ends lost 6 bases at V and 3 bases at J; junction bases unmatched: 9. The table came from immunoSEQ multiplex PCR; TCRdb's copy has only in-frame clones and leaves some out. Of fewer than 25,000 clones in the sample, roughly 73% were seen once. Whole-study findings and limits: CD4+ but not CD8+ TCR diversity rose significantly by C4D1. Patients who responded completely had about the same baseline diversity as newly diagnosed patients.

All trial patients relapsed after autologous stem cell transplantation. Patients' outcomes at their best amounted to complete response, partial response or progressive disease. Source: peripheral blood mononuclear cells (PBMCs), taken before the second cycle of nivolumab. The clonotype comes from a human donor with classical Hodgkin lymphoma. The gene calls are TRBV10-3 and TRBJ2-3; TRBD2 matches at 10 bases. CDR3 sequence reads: CAISAGASGRTDTQYF. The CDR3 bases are TGTGCCATCAGCGCCGGTGCTAGCGGGAGAACAGATACGCAGTATTTT.